This T cell receptor beta chain was recorded in a study of regulatory T cells in long-lasting Graves disease. This clonotype was counted a few times. This CDR3 comprises 16 residues. Germline CDR1 reads MDHEN; CDR2 reads SYDVKM. V dropped 6 bases and J dropped 1 base, with 15 bases sitting between them. Regarding time point: persistent/refractory GD, antithyroid drugs over 5 years with positive TRAb. RNA extracted from PBMCs served as the sequencing template. Xi'an, China, was home to the endocrinology department that provided patients. Libraries of TCR beta came from iRepertoire HTBI primers plus Arm-PCR of CDR3 regions. From the multiplex PCR reads, TCRdb called clonotypes with MiXCR, one entry per CDR3 protein. The data show approximately 360,000 distinct CDR3 sequences, with roughly 24% seen just once and approximately 28% held by the top ten.

The source is a woman aged 40 to 55 with Graves disease. Specimen: peripheral blood mononuclear cells (PBMCs), collected when the disease was refractory, from a patient treated with antithyroid drugs. The rearrangement joins TRBV28 to TRBJ2-2; D is unclear. The CDR3 here is CASSLLGGVNTGELFF. DNA of the CDR3: TGTGCCAGCAGCTTGTTGGGCGGAGTGAACACCGGGGAGCTGTTTTTT.